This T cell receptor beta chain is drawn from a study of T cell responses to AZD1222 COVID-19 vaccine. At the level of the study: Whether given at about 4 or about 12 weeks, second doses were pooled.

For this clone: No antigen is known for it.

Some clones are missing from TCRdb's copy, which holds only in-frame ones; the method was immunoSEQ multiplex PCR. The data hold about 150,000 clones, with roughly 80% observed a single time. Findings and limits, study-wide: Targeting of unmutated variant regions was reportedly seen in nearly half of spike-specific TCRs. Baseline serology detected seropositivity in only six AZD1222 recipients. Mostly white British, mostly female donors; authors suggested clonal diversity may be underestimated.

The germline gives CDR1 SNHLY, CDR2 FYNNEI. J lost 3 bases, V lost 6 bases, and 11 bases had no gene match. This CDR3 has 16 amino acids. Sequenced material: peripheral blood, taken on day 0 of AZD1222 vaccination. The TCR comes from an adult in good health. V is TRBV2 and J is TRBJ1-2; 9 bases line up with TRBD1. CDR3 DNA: TGTGCCAGCAGGGCGGGACAGGGCCAGGGCGACTATGGCTACACCTTC. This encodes CASRAGQGQGDYGYTF.